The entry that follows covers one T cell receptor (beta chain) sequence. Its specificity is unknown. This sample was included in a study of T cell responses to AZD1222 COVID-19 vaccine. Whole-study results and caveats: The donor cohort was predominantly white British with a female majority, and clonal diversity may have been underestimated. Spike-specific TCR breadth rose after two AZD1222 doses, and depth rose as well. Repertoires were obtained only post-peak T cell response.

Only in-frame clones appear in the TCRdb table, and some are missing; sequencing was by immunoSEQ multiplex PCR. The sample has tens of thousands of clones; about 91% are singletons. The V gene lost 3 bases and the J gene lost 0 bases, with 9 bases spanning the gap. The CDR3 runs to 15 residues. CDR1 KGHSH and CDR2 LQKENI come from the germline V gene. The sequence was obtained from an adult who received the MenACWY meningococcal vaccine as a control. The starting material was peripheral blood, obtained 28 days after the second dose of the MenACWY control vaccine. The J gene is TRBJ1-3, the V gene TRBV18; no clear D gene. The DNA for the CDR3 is TGTGCCAGCTCACCGCAGATGATCTCTGGAAACACCATATATTTT. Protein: CASSPQMISGNTIYF.